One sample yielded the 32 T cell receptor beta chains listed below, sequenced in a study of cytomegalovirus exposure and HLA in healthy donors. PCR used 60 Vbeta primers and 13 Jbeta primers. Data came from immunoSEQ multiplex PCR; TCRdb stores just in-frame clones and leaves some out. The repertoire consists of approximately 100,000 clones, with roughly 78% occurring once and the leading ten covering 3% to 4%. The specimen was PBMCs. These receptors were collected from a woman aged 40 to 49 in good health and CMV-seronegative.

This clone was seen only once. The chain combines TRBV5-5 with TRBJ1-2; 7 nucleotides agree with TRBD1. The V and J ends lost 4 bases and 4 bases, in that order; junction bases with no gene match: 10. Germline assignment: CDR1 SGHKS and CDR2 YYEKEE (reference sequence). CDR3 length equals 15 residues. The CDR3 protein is CASSAINRGVYGYTF. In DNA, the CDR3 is TGTGCCAGCAGCGCCATAAACAGGGGTGTCTATGGCTACACCTTC.

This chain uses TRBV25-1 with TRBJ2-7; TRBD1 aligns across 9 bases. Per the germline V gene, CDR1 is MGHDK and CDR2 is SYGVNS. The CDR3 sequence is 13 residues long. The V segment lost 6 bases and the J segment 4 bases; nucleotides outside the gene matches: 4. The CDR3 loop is CASSGQGWYEQYF. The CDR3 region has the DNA TGTGCCAGCAGCGGACAGGGGTGGTACGAGCAGTACTTC.

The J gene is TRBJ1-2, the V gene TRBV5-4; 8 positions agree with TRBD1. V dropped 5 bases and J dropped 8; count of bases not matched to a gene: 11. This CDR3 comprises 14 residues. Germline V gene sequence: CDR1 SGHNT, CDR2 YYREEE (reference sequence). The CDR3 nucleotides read TGTGCCAGCAGACATGATCAGGGGGCGCAAGGCTACACCTTC. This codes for CASRHDQGAQGYTF.

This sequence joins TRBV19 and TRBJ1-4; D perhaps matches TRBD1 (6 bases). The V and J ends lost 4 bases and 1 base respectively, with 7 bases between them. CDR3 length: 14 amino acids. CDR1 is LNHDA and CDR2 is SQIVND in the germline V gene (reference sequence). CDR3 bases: TGTGCCAGTAGTAAGACAGGAACTAATGAAAAACTGTTTTTT. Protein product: CASSKTGTNEKLFF.

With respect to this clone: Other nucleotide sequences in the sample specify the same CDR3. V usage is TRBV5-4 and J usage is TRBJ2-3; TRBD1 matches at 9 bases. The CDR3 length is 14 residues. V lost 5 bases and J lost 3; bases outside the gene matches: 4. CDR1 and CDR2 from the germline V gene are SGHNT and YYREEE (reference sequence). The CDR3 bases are TGTGCCAGCAGTTTTGGGACAGGGACAGATACGCAGTATTTT. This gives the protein CASSFGTGTDTQYF. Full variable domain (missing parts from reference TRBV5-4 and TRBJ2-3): ETGVTQSPTHLIKTRGQQVTLRCSSQSGHNTVSWYQQALGQGPQFIFQYYREEENGRGNFPPRFSGLQFPNYSSELNVNALELDDSALYLCASSFGTGTDTQYFGPGTRLTVL.

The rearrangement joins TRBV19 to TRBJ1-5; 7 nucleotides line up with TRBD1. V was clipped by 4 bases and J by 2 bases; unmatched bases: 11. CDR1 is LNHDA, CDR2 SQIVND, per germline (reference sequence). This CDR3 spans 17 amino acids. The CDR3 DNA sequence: TGTGCCAGTAGTACCCCTATGACAGGGTCCGGCAATCAGCCCCAGCATTTT. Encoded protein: CASSTPMTGSGNQPQHF. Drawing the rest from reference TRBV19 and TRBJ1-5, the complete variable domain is DGGITQSPKYLFRKEGQNVTLSCEQNLNHDAMYWYRQDPGQGLRLIYYSQIVNDFQKGDIAEGYSVSREKKESFPLTVTSAQKNPTAFYLCASSTPMTGSGNQPQHFGDGTRLSIL.

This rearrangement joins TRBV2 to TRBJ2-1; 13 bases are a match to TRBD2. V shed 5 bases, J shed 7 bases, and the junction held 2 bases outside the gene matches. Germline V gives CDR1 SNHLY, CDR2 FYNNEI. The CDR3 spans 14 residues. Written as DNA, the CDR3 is TGTGCCAGCAGTCCGGGACTAGCGGGGAATGAGCAGTTCTTC. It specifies CASSPGLAGNEQFF.

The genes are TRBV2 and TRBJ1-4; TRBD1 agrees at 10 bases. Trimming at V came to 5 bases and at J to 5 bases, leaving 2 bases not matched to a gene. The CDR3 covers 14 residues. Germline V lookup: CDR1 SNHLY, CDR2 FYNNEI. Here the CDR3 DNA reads TGTGCCAGCAGTCGGACAGGGGGGAATGAAAAACTGTTTTTT. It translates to CASSRTGGNEKLFF.

CDR3 protein: CASAVDQETQYF. The CDR3 DNA sequence: TGTGCTAGTGCCGTAGACCAAGAGACCCAGTACTTC. V usage is TRBV12-5 and J usage is TRBJ2-5; no firm D call. Germline V gene lookup returns CDR1 LGHNT and CDR2 FRNRAP. This CDR3 has 12 amino acids. Trimming left V 7 bases short and J 0 bases short, with 6 bases between.

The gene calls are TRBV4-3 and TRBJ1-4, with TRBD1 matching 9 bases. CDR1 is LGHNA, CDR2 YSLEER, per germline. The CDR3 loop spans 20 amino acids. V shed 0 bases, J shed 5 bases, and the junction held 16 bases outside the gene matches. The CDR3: CASSQDLGAGQGVPNEKLFF. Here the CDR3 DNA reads TGCGCCAGCAGCCAAGATCTAGGTGCGGGACAGGGCGTTCCGAATGAAAAACTGTTTTTT.

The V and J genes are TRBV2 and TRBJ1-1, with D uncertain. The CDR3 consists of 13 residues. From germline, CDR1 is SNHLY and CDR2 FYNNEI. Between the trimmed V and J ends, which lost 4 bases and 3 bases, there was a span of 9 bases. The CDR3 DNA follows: TGTGCCAGCAGTGGACGCGGCTACACTGAAGCTTTCTTT. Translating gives CASSGRGYTEAFF. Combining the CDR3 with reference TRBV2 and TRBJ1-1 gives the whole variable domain EPEVTQTPSHQVTQMGQEVILRCVPISNHLYFYWYRQILGQKVEFLVSFYNNEISEKSEIFDDQFSVERPDGSNFTLKIRSTKLEDSAMYFCASSGRGYTEAFFGQGTRLTVV.

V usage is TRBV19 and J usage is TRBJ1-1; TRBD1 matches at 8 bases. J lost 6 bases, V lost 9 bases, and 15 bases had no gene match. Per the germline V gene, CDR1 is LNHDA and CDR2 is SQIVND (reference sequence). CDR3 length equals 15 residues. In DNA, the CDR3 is TGTGCCAGCCGGACAGGGCGGGGAGTTAACGCTGAAGCTTTCTTT. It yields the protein CASRTGRGVNAEAFF.

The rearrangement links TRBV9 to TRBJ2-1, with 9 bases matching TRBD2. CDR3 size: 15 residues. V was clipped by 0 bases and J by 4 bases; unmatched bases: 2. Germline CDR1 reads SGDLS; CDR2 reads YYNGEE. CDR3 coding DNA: TGTGCCAGCAGCGTAGGGCTAGCGGGGTACAATGAGCAGTTCTTC. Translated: CASSVGLAGYNEQFF.

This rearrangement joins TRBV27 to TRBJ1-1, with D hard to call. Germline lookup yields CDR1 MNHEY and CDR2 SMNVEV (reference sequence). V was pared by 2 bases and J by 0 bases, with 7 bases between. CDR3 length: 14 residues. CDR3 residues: CASSLGSMNTEAFF. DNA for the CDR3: TGTGCCAGCAGTTTAGGCAGTATGAACACTGAAGCTTTCTTT.

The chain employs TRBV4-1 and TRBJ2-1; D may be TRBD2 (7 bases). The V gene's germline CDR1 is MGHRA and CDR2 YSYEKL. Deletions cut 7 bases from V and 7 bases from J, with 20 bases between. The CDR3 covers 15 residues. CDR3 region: CASMLGGGPGNEQFF. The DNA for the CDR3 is TGCGCCAGCATGCTAGGGGGGGGGCCGGGAAATGAGCAGTTCTTC.

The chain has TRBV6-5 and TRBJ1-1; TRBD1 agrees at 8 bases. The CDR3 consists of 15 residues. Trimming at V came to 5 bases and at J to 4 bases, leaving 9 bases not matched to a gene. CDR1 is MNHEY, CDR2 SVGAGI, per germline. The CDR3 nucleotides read TGTGCCAGCAGTACAACCGACAGGGGAGGCACTGAAGCTTTCTTT. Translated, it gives CASSTTDRGGTEAFF.

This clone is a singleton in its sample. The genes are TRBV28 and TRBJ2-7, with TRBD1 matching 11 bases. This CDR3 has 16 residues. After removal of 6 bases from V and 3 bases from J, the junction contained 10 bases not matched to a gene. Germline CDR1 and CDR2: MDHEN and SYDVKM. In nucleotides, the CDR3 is TGTGCCAGCAGGCGGACAGGGGGCGAGGAAGGCTACGAGCAGTACTTC. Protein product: CASRRTGGEEGYEQYF.

The CDR3: CASRGDRTIHSGANVLTF. The DNA of the CDR3 is TGTGCCAGCAGAGGGGACAGGACGATACACTCTGGGGCCAACGTCCTGACTTTC. The rearrangement uses TRBV7-9 and TRBJ2-6; the match to TRBD1 covers 8 bases. Per the germline V gene, CDR1 is SEHNR and CDR2 is FQNEAQ (reference sequence). The CDR3 extends over 18 amino acids. V dropped 6 bases and J dropped 0; count of bases not matched to a gene: 10.

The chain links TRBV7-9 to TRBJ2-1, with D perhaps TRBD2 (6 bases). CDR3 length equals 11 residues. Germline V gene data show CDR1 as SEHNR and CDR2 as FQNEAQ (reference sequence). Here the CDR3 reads CGTGAYNEQFF. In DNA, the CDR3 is TGTGGGACGGGGGCCTACAATGAGCAGTTCTTC.

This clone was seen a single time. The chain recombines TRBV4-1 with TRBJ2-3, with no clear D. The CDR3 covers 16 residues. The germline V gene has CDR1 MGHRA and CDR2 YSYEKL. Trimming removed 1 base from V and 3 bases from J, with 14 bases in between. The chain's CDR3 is CASSQVFLGSTDTQYF. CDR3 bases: TGCGCCAGCAGCCAAGTGTTCCTAGGATCTACAGATACGCAGTATTTT.

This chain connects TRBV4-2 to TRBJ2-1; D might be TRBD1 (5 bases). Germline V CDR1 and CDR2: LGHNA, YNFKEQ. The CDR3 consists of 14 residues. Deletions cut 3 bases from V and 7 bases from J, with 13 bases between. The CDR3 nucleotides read TGTGCCAGCAGCCAGGCAGGGTTGGGAAATGAGCAGTTCTTC. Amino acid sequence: CASSQAGLGNEQFF.

The CDR3, as DNA: TGTGCCAGCAGTTACCCCGGGACAGGCCTCAATCAGCCCCAGCATTTT. It translates to CASSYPGTGLNQPQHF. The rearrangement links TRBV6-6 to TRBJ1-5; 8 bases map to TRBD1. The CDR3 is 16 residues long. CDR1 is MNHNY, CDR2 SVGAGI, per germline (reference sequence). With V trimmed by 2 bases and J by 3 bases, 6 bases remained unmatched.

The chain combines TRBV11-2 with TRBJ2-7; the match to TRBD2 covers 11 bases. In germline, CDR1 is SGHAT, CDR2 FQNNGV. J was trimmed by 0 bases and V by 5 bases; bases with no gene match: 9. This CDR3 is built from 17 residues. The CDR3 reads CASSLRETSGDSYEQYF. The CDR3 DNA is TGTGCCAGCAGCCTTAGAGAGACTAGCGGGGACTCCTACGAGCAGTACTTC.

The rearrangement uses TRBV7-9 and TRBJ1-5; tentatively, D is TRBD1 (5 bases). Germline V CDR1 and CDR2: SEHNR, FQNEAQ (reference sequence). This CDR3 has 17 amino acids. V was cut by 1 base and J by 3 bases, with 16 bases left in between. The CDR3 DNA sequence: TGTGCCAGCAGCTTAGGGAGGACGGGGGATGTCAATCAGCCCCAGCATTTT. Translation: CASSLGRTGDVNQPQHF.

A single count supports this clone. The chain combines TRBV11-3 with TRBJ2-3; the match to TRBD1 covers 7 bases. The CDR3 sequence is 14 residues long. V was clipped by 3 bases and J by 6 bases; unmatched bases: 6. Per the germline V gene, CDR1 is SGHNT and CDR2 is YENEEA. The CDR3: CASSLGDRADTQYF. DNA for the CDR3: TGTGCCAGCAGCTTGGGCGACAGGGCTGATACGCAGTATTTT.

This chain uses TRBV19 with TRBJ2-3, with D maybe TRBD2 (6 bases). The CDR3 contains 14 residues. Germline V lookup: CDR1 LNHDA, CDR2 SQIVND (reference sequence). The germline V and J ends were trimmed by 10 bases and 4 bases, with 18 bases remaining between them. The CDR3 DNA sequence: TGTGCCACCAAATACGACCGGGACTCAGATACGCAGTATTTT. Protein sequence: CATKYDRDSDTQYF.

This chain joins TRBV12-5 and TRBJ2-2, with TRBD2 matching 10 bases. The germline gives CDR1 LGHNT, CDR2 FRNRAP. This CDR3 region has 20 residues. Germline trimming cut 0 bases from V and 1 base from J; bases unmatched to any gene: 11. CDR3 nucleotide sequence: TGTGCTAGTGGTTTGGTACGGAGTAGCGGGAGGCCCTTGAACACCGGGGAGCTGTTTTTT. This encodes CASGLVRSSGRPLNTGELFF. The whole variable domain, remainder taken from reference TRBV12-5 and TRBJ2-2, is DARVTQTPRHKVTEMGQEVTMRCQPILGHNTVFWYRQTMMQGLELLAYFRNRAPLDDSGMPKDRFSAEMPDATLATLKIQPSEPRDSAVYFCASGLVRSSGRPLNTGELFFGEGSRLTVL.

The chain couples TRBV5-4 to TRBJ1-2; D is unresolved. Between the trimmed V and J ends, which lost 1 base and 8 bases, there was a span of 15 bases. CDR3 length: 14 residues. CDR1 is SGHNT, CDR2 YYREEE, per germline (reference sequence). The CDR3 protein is CASSLSTALTGYTF. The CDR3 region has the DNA TGTGCCAGCAGCTTGTCTACAGCCTTAACGGGCTACACCTTC. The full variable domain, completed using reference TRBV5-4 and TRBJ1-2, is ETGVTQSPTHLIKTRGQQVTLRCSSQSGHNTVSWYQQALGQGPQFIFQYYREEENGRGNFPPRFSGLQFPNYSSELNVNALELDDSALYLCASSLSTALTGYTFGSGTRLTVV.

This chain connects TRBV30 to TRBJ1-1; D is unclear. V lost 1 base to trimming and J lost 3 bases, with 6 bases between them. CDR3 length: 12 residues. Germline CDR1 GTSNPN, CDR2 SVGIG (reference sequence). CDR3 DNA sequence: TGTGCCTGGAGTGAAGAGGACACTGAAGCTTTCTTT. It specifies CAWSEEDTEAFF.

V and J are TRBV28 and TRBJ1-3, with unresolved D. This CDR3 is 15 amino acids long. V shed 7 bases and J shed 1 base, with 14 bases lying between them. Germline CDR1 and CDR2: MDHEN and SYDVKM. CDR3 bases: TGTGCCAGCACCATTGCAGGAGGTTCTGGAAACACCATATATTTT. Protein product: CASTIAGGSGNTIYF.

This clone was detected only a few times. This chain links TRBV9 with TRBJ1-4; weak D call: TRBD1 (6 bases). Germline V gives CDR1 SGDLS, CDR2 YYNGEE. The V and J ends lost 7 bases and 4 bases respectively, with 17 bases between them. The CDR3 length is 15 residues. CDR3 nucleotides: TGTGCCAGCTCCCGGGACAATGGGTATAATGAAAAACTGTTTTTT. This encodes CASSRDNGYNEKLFF.

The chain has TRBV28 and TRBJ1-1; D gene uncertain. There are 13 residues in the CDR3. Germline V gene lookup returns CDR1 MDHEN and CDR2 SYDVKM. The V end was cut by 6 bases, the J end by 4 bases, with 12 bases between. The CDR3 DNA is TGTGCCAGCAGCCGGAGGGCAGTCACTGAAGCTTTCTTT. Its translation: CASSRRAVTEAFF.